The 27 T cell receptor beta chains in this list originate from one sample, sequenced in a study of shared clonotypes between healthy human individuals. TCRdb's table, derived via immunoSEQ multiplex PCR, lists solely in-frame clones and lacks some. This sample has more than 1.2 million clones, with approximately 98.5% found just once. Material: naive CD4+ T cells sorted from blood. Subset here: CD45RA+ positively selected. These receptors came from a man in his thirties or forties in good health.

The J gene is TRBJ2-7, the V gene TRBV5-4; no firm D call. V was shortened by 0 bases and J by 4 bases, with 8 bases between the two germline ends. The CDR3 has 13 residues. Germline V gene sequence: CDR1 SGHNT, CDR2 YYREEE (reference sequence). CDR3 sequence (DNA): TGTGCCAGCAGCTTGGGACTCCCTTACGAGCAGTACTTC. This sequence encodes CASSLGLPYEQYF.

V usage is TRBV6-6 and J usage is TRBJ2-7; the D call may be TRBD1 or TRBD2 (5 bases each). The CDR3 extends over 13 amino acids. Per germline, CDR1 MNHNY and CDR2 SVGAGI (reference sequence). The V end lost 5 bases, the J end lost 6 bases, and 14 bases lay between the germline ends. The CDR3 nucleotides are TGTGCCAGCAGTCCGGGACCCTCGGGCGAGCAGTACTTC. Its translation: CASSPGPSGEQYF.

V is TRBV30 and J is TRBJ1-2; the D gene is possibly TRBD1 (5 bases). There are 13 residues in the CDR3. CDR1 is GTSNPN and CDR2 is SVGIG in the germline V gene (reference sequence). V was clipped by 4 bases and J by 4 bases, with 13 bases between them. The CDR3 loop is CAWTGETGYGYTF. As DNA, the CDR3 is TGTGCCTGGACGGGGGAGACCGGCTATGGCTACACCTTC.

V usage is TRBV18 and J usage is TRBJ1-1; 10 bases are shared with TRBD1. This CDR3 comprises 16 residues. CDR1 is KGHSH, CDR2 LQKENI, per germline. V dropped 3 bases and J dropped 5; count of bases not matched to a gene: 9. The CDR3 sequence: CASSPGNGQGGTEAFF. The CDR3 DNA is TGTGCCAGCTCACCGGGAAATGGACAGGGGGGAACTGAAGCTTTCTTT.

The chain employs TRBV25-1 and TRBJ2-5, with D tentatively TRBD1 (6 bases). From germline, CDR1 is MGHDK and CDR2 SYGVNS. The length of the CDR3 is 16 residues. With 8 bases removed from V and 4 bases from J, the gap between germline ends came to 23 bases. CDR3: CASVGNQGGEGETQYF. The DNA of the CDR3 is TGTGCCAGCGTAGGAAATCAAGGGGGTGAGGGAGAGACCCAGTACTTC.

The V and J genes are TRBV5-1 and TRBJ2-3, with a possible D match to TRBD2 (6 bases). The germline gives CDR1 SGHRS, CDR2 YFSETQ. V shed 7 bases and J shed 1 base, with 13 bases lying between them. The CDR3 extends over 14 amino acids. CDR3: CASHPGTGTDTQYF. Here the CDR3 DNA reads TGCGCCAGCCACCCTGGGACTGGCACAGATACGCAGTATTTT.

The J gene is TRBJ2-2, the V gene TRBV4-1; TRBD2 is a possible D gene (6 bases). The V end was cut by 1 base, the J end by 7 bases, with 13 bases between. The CDR3 is 15 amino acids. Germline V lookup: CDR1 MGHRA, CDR2 YSYEKL. CDR3: CASSQGRGGNGELFF. CDR3 DNA: TGCGCCAGCAGCCAAGGGCGGGGTGGCAACGGGGAGCTGTTTTTT.

V usage is TRBV29-1 and J usage is TRBJ1-1; D perhaps matches TRBD1 (5 bases). Trimming pared 6 bases from V and 4 bases from J, leaving 24 bases between. From germline, CDR1 is SQVTM and CDR2 ANQGSEA. CDR3 length: 16 residues. The CDR3 reads CSVSGLPPGGGTEAFF. The CDR3 DNA reads TGCAGCGTCTCCGGGTTGCCCCCGGGGGGAGGCACTGAAGCTTTCTTT.

The chain joins TRBV18 to TRBJ2-7, with 7 bases lining up with TRBD1. CDR1 and CDR2 from the germline V gene are KGHSH and LQKENI. The V segment lost 4 bases and the J segment 3 bases; nucleotides outside the gene matches: 3. This CDR3 has 13 amino acids. For the CDR3, the DNA is TGTGCCAGCTCACAGACAGGGAACTACGAGCAGTACTTC. Translation gives CASSQTGNYEQYF.

The chain recombines TRBV2 with TRBJ2-3, with a weak D call TRBD1 (5 bases). V gave up 5 bases and J gave up 0 bases, with 9 bases separating them. The CDR3 length is 14 residues. Per germline, CDR1 SNHLY and CDR2 FYNNEI. The CDR3 is CASSTDRSTDTQYF. Here the CDR3 DNA reads TGTGCCAGCAGTACCGACAGAAGCACAGATACGCAGTATTTT.

V and J are TRBV7-2 and TRBJ2-1; the match to TRBD2 covers 11 bases. V was clipped by 5 bases and J by 9 bases; unmatched bases: 9. The CDR3 runs 15 residues. Germline CDR1 is SGHTA and CDR2 is FQGNSA. In nucleotides, the CDR3 is TGTGCCAGCAGCCCGAGACTAGCGGGAAGCGGTGAGCAGTTCTTC. Its protein is CASSPRLAGSGEQFF.

This rearrangement joins TRBV14 to TRBJ1-5; the D is unclear. V lost 5 bases and J 0 bases, leaving 5 bases between the germline ends. The length of the CDR3 is 13 residues. The germline V gene encodes CDR1 SGHDN and CDR2 FVKESK. CDR3 in DNA: TGTGCCAGCAGCTCTTATAGCAATCAGCCCCAGCATTTT. Protein: CASSSYSNQPQHF.

The chain combines TRBV7-9 with TRBJ2-5; the D gene is possibly TRBD1 (6 bases). The CDR3 totals 16 residues. Germline V gene data show CDR1 as SEHNR and CDR2 as FQNEAQ (reference sequence). V was pared by 3 bases and J by 2 bases, with 16 bases between. This CDR3 is CASSFGWKQGQETQYF. CDR3 DNA sequence: TGTGCCAGCAGCTTCGGATGGAAACAGGGACAAGAGACCCAGTACTTC.

This clone came up once. This rearrangement joins TRBV7-9 to TRBJ2-1; D not resolved. The CDR3 runs to 11 residues. Trimming took off 3 bases at V and 11 bases at J, with 8 bases between the two ends. Germline CDR1 and CDR2: SEHNR and FQNEAQ (reference sequence). Written as DNA, the CDR3 is TGTGCCAGCAGCTTTAGGACCCAGCAGTTCTTC. The encoded protein is CASSFRTQQFF.

The chain uses TRBV27 and TRBJ2-7; the D gene is possibly TRBD1 (6 bases). Per germline, CDR1 MNHEY and CDR2 SMNVEV (reference sequence). The germline V and J ends were trimmed by 6 bases and 4 bases, with 19 bases remaining between them. The CDR3 has 15 amino acids. The CDR3 protein is CASRHGTTAGYEQYF. CDR3 sequence (DNA): TGTGCCAGCAGACATGGGACAACGGCCGGTTACGAGCAGTACTTC.

This chain connects TRBV18 to TRBJ1-4; TRBD1 is a possible D gene (6 bases). Trimming removed 0 bases from V and 8 bases from J, with 13 bases in between. Looked up from germline, CDR1 is KGHSH and CDR2 is LQKENI. The CDR3 is 15 amino acids. The CDR3 loop reads CASSPPGTRGEKLFF. As DNA, the CDR3 is TGTGCCAGCTCACCACCCGGGACAAGGGGCGAAAAACTGTTTTTT.

This chain links TRBV20-1 with TRBJ2-3; D is possibly TRBD1 or TRBD2 (5 bases each). Trimming left V 7 bases short and J 0 bases short, with 5 bases between. The length of the CDR3 is 11 residues. The germline gives CDR1 DFQATT, CDR2 SNEGSKA (reference sequence). CDR3 residues: CSGDSTDTQYF. As DNA, the CDR3 is TGCAGTGGGGACAGCACAGATACGCAGTATTTT.

The chain carries TRBV7-9 and TRBJ1-5; D is ambiguous. Germline V gene sequence: CDR1 SEHNR, CDR2 FQNEAQ (reference sequence). The CDR3 totals 14 residues. V gave up 8 bases and J gave up 7 bases, with 18 bases separating them. DNA for the CDR3: TGTGCCAGCTCACTGGAAGGAGTCGACCAGCCCCAGCATTTT. Its translation is CASSLEGVDQPQHF. Complete variable domain (other parts from reference TRBV7-9 and TRBJ1-5): DTGVSQNPRHKITKRGQNVTFRCDPISEHNRLYWYRQTLGQGPEFLTYFQNEAQLEKSRLLSDRFSAERPKGSFSTLEIQRTEQGDSAMYLCASSLEGVDQPQHFGDGTRLSIL.

The V call is TRBV27, the J call TRBJ1-5; D might be TRBD1 (5 bases). CDR1 MNHEY and CDR2 SMNVEV come from the germline V gene (reference sequence). This CDR3 spans 17 amino acids. The germline V and J ends were trimmed by 5 bases and 6 bases, with 23 bases remaining between them. The CDR3 spells CASSTRAGEGYSQPQHF. The CDR3 region has the DNA TGTGCCAGCAGTACCCGAGCGGGGGAGGGTTATTCTCAGCCCCAGCATTTT.

J is TRBJ1-2 and V is TRBV29-1, with 7 nucleotides matching TRBD1. This CDR3 is built from 15 residues. V dropped 3 bases and J dropped 3; count of bases not matched to a gene: 10. CDR1 and CDR2 from the germline V gene are SQVTM and ANQGSEA. Here the CDR3 DNA reads TGCAGCGTTGATTTTAGGATGACAGGGCACTATGGCTACACCTTC. Its translation is CSVDFRMTGHYGYTF.

This chain links TRBV27 with TRBJ2-7; 8 bases align to TRBD2. CDR3 length: 13 residues. Germline lookup yields CDR1 MNHEY and CDR2 SMNVEV (reference sequence). Trimming cost V 3 bases and J 7 bases; bases outside gene matches: 5. The CDR3 region is CASSFVAGSEQYF. The CDR3, as DNA: TGTGCCAGCAGTTTCGTAGCGGGATCGGAGCAGTACTTC.

The genes are TRBV15 and TRBJ2-3, with a tentative D call TRBD2 (5 bases). Trimming stripped 0 bases from V and 6 bases from J, with 16 bases between. The CDR3 is made up of 16 amino acids. In germline, CDR1 is LNHNV, CDR2 YYDKDF (reference sequence). The chain's CDR3 is CATSRDNHPGLDTQYF. The CDR3 coding sequence is TGTGCCACCAGCAGAGATAACCACCCGGGATTGGATACGCAGTATTTT. Filled out from reference TRBV15 and TRBJ2-3, the complete variable domain reads DAMVIQNPRYQVTQFGKPVTLSCSQTLNHNVMYWYQQKSSQAPKLLFHYYDKDFNNEADTPDNFQSRRPNTSFCFLDIRSPGLGDTAMYLCATSRDNHPGLDTQYFGPGTRLTVL.

Worth noting for this clone: Other nucleotide sequences from this sample produce the same CDR3. The V gene is TRBV6-5, the J gene TRBJ2-3, with a tentative D call TRBD2 (5 bases). The CDR3 is made up of 12 amino acids. Germline lookup yields CDR1 MNHEY and CDR2 SVGAGI. The ends were cut back, 6 bases at V and 4 bases at J, with 8 bases in the middle. The CDR3 spells CASRGRADTQYF. The CDR3 region has the DNA TGTGCCAGCAGAGGGCGGGCAGATACGCAGTATTTT.

This clone was recorded only once. The V call is TRBV7-2, the J call TRBJ2-5, with 8 bases aligning to TRBD2. The ends lost 5 bases at V and 4 bases at J; junction bases unmatched: 15. Germline CDR1 is SGHTA and CDR2 is FQGNSA. The CDR3 is 17 residues long. CDR3 region: CASSPGTRGWRLETQYF. The CDR3 bases are TGTGCCAGCAGCCCCGGGACTAGGGGGTGGAGATTAGAGACCCAGTACTTC.

This chain links TRBV9 with TRBJ2-2; no clear D gene. This CDR3 contains 14 residues. Germline lookup yields CDR1 SGDLS and CDR2 YYNGEE. Trimming took off 1 base at V and 4 bases at J, with 8 bases between the two ends. The CDR3 protein is CASSVFEGTGELFF. The DNA of the CDR3 is TGTGCCAGCAGCGTATTCGAAGGCACCGGGGAGCTGTTTTTT.

The rearrangement links TRBV19 to TRBJ2-5; the match to TRBD2 covers 13 bases. Germline assignment: CDR1 LNHDA and CDR2 SQIVND (reference sequence). V shed 4 bases, J shed 4 bases, and the junction held 6 bases outside the gene matches. The CDR3 has 16 amino acids. The CDR3 protein is CASSTGLAGTRETQYF. The CDR3 coding sequence is TGTGCCAGTAGTACGGGACTAGCGGGAACGCGAGAGACCCAGTACTTC.

V gene TRBV7-9 combines with J gene TRBJ1-5; weak D call: TRBD1 (6 bases). The CDR3 is 15 amino acids. CDR1 SEHNR and CDR2 FQNEAQ come from the germline V gene (reference sequence). Between the trimmed V and J ends, which lost 1 base and 2 bases, there was a span of 9 bases. As DNA, the CDR3 is TGTGCCAGCAGCTTAGGGGGGGCAGGCAATCAGCCCCAGCATTTT. Amino acids: CASSLGGAGNQPQHF.